This entry lists 3 T cell receptor beta chains sequenced from one sample in a study of blood T cell repertoires in COVID-19. This table comes from immunoSEQ multiplex PCR, and its TCRdb copy is limited to in-frame clones, with some not included. This sample yields more than 300,000 clones, of which roughly 91% are seen a single time; 0.9% to 1.5% belongs to the top ten. Input material: PBMCs or T cells enriched from blood (not recorded which). These receptors originate from a woman between 18 and 30 years old who had recovered from COVID-19.

J is TRBJ2-3 and V is TRBV7-3, with 10 bases identical to TRBD2. The CDR3 runs 17 residues. The V gene's germline CDR1 is SGHTA and CDR2 FQGTGA. With 5 bases clipped from V and 3 bases from J, the junction kept 11 bases outside the gene matches. The CDR3 nucleotides read TGTGCCAGCAGCGGAAAGCGGGGGGGCCAACGGACAGATACGCAGTATTTT. It is translated as CASSGKRGGQRTDTQYF.

This clone was observed a single time. V and J are TRBV11-3 and TRBJ2-1; 12 nucleotides align to TRBD1. V shed 0 bases, J shed 15 bases, and the junction held 3 bases outside the gene matches. This CDR3 is built from 13 residues. Germline V gene lookup returns CDR1 SGHNT and CDR2 YENEEA. CDR3 in amino acids: CASSLDRDRGLFF. In nucleotides, the CDR3 is TGTGCCAGCAGCTTAGACCGGGACAGGGGGCTGTTCTTC.

The chain is built from TRBV11-3 and TRBJ2-1; TRBD2 matches 9 bases. CDR3 length equals 15 residues. Germline loops: CDR1 SGHNT, CDR2 YENEEA. V gave up 0 bases and J gave up 4 bases; unmatched junction bases: 1. The DNA of the CDR3 is TGTGCCAGCAGCTTAGAGCGGGGGGGTTACAATGAGCAGTTCTTC. Translated: CASSLERGGYNEQFF.